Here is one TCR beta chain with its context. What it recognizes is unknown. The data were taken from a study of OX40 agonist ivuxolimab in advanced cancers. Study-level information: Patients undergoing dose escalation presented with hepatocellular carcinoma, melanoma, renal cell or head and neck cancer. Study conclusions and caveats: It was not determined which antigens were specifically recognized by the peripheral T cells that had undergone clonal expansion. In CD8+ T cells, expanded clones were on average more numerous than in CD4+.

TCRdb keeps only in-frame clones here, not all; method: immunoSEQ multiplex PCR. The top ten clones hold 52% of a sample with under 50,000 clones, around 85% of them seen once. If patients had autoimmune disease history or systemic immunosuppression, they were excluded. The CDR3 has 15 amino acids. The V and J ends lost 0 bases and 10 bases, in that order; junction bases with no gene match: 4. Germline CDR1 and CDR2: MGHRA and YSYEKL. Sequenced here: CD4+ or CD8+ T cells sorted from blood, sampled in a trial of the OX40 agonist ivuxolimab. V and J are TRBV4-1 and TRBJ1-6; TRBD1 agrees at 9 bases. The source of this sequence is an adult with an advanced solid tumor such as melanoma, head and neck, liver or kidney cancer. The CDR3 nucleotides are TGCGCCAGCAGCCAAGAAGGACAGGGGATCTCACCCCTCCACTTT. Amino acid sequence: CASSQEGQGISPLHF.